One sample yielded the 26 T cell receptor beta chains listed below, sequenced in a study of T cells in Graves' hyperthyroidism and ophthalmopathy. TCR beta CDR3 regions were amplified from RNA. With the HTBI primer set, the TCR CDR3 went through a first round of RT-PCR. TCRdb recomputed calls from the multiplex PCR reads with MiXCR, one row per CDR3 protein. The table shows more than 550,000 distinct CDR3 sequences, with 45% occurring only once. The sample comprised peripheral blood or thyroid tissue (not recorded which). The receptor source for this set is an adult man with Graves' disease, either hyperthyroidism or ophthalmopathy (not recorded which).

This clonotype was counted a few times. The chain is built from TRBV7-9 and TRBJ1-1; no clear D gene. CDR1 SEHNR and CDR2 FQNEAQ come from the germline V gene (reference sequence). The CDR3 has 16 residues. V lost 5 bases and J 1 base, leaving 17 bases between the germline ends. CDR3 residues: CASSQVAGRENTEAFF. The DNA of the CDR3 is TGTGCCAGCAGCCAAGTTGCCGGACGGGAGAACACTGAAGCTTTCTTT. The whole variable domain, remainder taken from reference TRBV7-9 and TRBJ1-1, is DTGVSQNPRHKITKRGQNVTFRCDPISEHNRLYWYRQTLGQGPEFLTYFQNEAQLEKSRLLSDRFSAERPKGSFSTLEIQRTEQGDSAMYLCASSQVAGRENTEAFFGQGTRLTVV.

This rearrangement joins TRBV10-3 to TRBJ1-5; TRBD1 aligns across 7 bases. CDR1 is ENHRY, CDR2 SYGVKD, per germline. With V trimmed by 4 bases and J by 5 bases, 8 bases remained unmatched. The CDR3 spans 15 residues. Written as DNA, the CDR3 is TGTGCCATCAGTGGGACGGGACAGACAGATCAGCCCCAGCATTTT. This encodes CAISGTGQTDQPQHF.

Here the CDR3 DNA reads TGTGCCAGCAGCTTCCCAGGGGATCAGCCCCTCCACTTT. Its translation: CASSFPGDQPLHF. The genes are TRBV7-9 and TRBJ1-6; TRBD1 is a possible D gene (6 bases). Germline CDR1 and CDR2: SEHNR and FQNEAQ (reference sequence). The V and J ends lost 3 bases and 13 bases respectively, with 13 bases between them. This CDR3 is built from 13 residues.

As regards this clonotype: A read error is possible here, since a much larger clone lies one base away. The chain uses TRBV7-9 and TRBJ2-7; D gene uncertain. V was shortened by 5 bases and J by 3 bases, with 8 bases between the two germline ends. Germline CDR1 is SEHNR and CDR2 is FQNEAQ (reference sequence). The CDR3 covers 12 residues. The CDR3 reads CASSRQNYEQYF. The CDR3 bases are TGTGCCAGCAGCAGGCAGAACTACGAGCAGTACTTC.

The CDR3 DNA follows: TGTGCCAGCAGTCAAGGCACAGGGGGCAGGCCACAGTTCTATGGCTACACCTTC. Amino acid sequence: CASSQGTGGRPQFYGYTF. The chain recombines TRBV25-1 with TRBJ1-2; 9 positions agree with TRBD1. V was pared by 5 bases and J by 4 bases, with 17 bases of the junction left unmatched. This CDR3 is built from 18 residues. Germline V CDR1 and CDR2: MGHDK, SYGVNS.

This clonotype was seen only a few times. CDR3 loop: CASSLGQSIFGGYTF. The CDR3 coding sequence is TGTGCCAGCAGCCTGGGACAGTCAATCTTCGGCGGCTACACCTTC. This sequence joins TRBV7-8 and TRBJ1-2; 7 bases line up with TRBD1. The trim removed 5 bases at V and 8 bases at J, leaving 14 bases unmatched. The CDR3 sequence is 15 residues long. Germline CDR1 and CDR2: SGHVS and FQNEAQ.

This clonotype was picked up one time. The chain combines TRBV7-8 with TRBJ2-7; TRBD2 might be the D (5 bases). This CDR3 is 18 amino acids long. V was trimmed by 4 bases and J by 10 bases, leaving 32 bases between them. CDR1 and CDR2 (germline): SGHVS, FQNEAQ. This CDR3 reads CASSSSRTGESEHGDQYF. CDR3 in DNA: TGTGCCAGCAGCTCATCCAGGACCGGGGAAAGTGAACATGGCGATCAGTACTTC. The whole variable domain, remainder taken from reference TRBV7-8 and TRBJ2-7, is GAGVSQSPRYKVAKRGQDVALRCDPISGHVSLFWYQQALGQGPEFLTYFQNEAQLDKSGLPSDRFFAERPEGSVSTLKIQRTQQEDSAVYLCASSSSRTGESEHGDQYFGPGTRLTVT.

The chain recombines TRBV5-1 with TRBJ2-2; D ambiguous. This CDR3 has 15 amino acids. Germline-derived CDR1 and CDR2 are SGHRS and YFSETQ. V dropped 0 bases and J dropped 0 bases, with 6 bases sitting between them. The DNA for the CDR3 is TGCGCCAGCAGCTTGGCTGACCCGAACACCGGGGAGCTGTTTTTT. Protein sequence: CASSLADPNTGELFF. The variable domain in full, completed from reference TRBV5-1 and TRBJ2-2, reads KAGVTQTPRYLIKTRGQQVTLSCSPISGHRSVSWYQQTPGQGLQFLFEYFSETQRNKGNFPGRFSGRQFSNSRSEMNVSTLELGDSALYLCASSLADPNTGELFFGEGSRLTVL.

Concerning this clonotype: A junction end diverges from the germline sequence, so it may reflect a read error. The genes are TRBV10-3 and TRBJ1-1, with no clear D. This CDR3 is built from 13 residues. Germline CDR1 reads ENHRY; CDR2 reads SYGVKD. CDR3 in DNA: TGTGCCAGCAGTGACGTCAAGAACACTGAAGCTTTCTTT. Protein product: CASSDVKNTEAFF.

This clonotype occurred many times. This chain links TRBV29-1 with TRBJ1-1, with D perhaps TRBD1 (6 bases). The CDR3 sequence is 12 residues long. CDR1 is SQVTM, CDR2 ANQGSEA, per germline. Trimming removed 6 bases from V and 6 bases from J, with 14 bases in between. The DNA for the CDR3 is TGCAGCGTCGAAAAGGGGGTCTCTGAAGCTTTCTTT. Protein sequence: CSVEKGVSEAFF.

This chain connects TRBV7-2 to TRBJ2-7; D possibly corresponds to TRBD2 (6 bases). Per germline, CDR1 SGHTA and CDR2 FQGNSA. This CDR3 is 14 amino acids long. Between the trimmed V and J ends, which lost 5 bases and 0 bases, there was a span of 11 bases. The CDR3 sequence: CASSHPTSSYEQYF. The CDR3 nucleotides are TGTGCCAGCAGCCACCCGACTAGCTCCTACGAGCAGTACTTC.

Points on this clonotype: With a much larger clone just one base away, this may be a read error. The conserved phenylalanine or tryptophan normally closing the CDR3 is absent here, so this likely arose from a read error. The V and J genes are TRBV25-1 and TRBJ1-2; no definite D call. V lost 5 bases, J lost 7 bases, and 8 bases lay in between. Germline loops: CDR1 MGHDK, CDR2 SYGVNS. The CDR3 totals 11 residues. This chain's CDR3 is CASSLLGGYTL. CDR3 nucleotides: TGTGCCAGCAGTTTATTGGGTGGCTACACCCTC.

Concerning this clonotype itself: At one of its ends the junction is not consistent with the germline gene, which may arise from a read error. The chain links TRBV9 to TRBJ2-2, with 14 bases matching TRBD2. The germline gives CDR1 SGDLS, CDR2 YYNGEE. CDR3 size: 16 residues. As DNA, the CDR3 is TGTGCCAGCAGCTCGGGACTAGCGGGAGACACCGGGGAGCTGCTTTTT. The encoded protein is CASSSGLAGDTGELLF.

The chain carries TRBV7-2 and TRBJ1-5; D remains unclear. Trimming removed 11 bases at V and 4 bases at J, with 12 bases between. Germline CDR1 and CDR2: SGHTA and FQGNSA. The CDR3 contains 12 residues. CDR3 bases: TGTGCCTGGAATTTGGGAAATCAGCCCCAGCATTTT. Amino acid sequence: CAWNLGNQPQHF.

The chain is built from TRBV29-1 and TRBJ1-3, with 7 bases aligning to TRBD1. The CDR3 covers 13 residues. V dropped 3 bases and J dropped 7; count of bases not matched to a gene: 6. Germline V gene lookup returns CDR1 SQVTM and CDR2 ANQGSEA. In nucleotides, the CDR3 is TGCAGCGTTGACGAGACAGGGATGAACACCATATATTTT. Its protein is CSVDETGMNTIYF.

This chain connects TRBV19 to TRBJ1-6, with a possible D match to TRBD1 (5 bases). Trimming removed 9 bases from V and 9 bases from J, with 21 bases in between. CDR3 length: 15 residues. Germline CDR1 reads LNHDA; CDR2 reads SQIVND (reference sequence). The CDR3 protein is CASSRDGIGGSPLHF. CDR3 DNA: TGTGCCAGCAGCAGGGACGGGATCGGGGGTTCACCCCTCCACTTT.

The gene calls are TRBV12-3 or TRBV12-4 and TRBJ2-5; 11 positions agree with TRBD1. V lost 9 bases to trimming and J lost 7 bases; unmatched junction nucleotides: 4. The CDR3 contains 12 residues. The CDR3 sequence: CASGQGAGTQYF. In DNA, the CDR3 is TGTGCCAGTGGACAGGGGGCCGGGACCCAGTACTTC.

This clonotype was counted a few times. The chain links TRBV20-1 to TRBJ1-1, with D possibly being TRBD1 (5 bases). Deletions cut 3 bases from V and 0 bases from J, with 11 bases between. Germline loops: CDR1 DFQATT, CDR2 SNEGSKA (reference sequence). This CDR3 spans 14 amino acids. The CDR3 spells CSASKEGLNTEAFF. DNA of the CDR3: TGCAGTGCTAGTAAGGAGGGGCTGAACACTGAAGCTTTCTTT.

In DNA form, the CDR3 reads TGTGCCACCAGTTCTCAGGTCGGCAGAGAGACCCAGTACTTC. This encodes CATSSQVGRETQYF. This chain links TRBV24-1 with TRBJ2-5; no firm D call. The CDR3 contains 14 residues. Germline loops: CDR1 KGHDR, CDR2 SFDVKD. V lost 6 bases and J 4 bases, leaving 14 bases between the germline ends.

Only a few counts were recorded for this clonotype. The DNA of the CDR3 is TGTGCCAGCAGCTCAACCAATGCCGGCTATAGCAATCAGCCCCAGCATTTT. It encodes CASSSTNAGYSNQPQHF. The rearrangement joins TRBV2 to TRBJ1-5; D is uncertain. The CDR3 runs to 17 residues. V was trimmed by 6 bases and J by 0 bases, leaving 18 bases between them. Looked up from germline, CDR1 is SNHLY and CDR2 is FYNNEI.

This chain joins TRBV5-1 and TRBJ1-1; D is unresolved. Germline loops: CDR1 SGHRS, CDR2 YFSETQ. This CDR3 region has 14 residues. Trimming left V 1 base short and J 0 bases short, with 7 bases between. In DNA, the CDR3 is TGCGCCAGCAGCTTGATGGGCTTGAACACTGAAGCTTTCTTT. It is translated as CASSLMGLNTEAFF.

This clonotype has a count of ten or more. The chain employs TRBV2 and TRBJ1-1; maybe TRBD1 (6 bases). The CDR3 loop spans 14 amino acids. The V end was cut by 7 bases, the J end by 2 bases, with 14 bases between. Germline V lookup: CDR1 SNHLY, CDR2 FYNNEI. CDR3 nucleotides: TGTGCCAGCACCCGGGACAAGATAAACACTGAAGCTTTCTTT. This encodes CASTRDKINTEAFF.

The CDR3 here is CSARPGFQETQYF. CDR3 DNA sequence: TGCAGTGCTAGACCAGGCTTCCAAGAGACCCAGTACTTC. The chain carries TRBV20-1 and TRBJ2-5; D ambiguous. From germline, CDR1 is DFQATT and CDR2 SNEGSKA (reference sequence). The CDR3 sequence is 13 residues long. V was trimmed by 2 bases and J by 1 base, leaving 8 bases between them.

CDR3 loop: CASSHQDGAYEQYF. The CDR3 DNA follows: TGTGCCAGCAGTCACCAGGACGGAGCGTACGAGCAGTACTTC. This rearrangement joins TRBV27 to TRBJ2-7, with D unclear. CDR1 is MNHEY and CDR2 is SMNVEV in the germline V gene (reference sequence). The CDR3 consists of 14 residues. V was cut by 5 bases and J by 4 bases, with 15 bases left in between.

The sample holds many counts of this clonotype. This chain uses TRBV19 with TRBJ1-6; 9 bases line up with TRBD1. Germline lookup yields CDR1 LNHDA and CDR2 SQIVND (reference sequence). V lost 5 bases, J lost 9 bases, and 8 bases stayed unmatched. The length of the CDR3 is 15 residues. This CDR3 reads CASSPGDRASSPLHF. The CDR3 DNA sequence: TGTGCCAGTAGTCCGGGGGACAGGGCGTCTTCACCCCTCCACTTT.

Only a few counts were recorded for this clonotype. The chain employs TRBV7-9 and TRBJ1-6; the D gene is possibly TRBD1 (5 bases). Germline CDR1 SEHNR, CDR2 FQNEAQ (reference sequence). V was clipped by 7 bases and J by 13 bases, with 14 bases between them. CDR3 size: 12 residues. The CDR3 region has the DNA TGTGCCAGCACCACATCCGGGACCCCCCTCCACTTT. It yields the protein CASTTSGTPLHF.